A single sample is the source of the 3 T cell receptor beta chains below, sequenced in a study of response to subunit inactivated influenza vaccine. MiXCR, applied by TCRdb to the RT-PCR reads, yields one record per CDR3 protein. The table has 550,000 to 650,000 distinct CDR3 sequences, around 11% seen once. Specimen: PBMCs from blood, collected on the day of vaccination. All receptors derive from a man aged 45-65 years who received an inactivated influenza vaccine.

Many counts were recorded for this clonotype. The genes are TRBV14 and TRBJ1-1; D ambiguous. The CDR3 consists of 14 residues. Per germline, CDR1 SGHDN and CDR2 FVKESK. Trimming left V 0 bases short and J 1 base short, with 6 bases between. The chain's CDR3 is CASSQDRTNTEAFF. For the CDR3, the DNA is TGTGCCAGCAGCCAAGATCGCACGAACACTGAAGCTTTCTTT.

This clonotype was picked up many times. J is TRBJ2-1 and V is TRBV7-2, with D tentatively TRBD2 (5 bases). In germline, CDR1 is SGHTA, CDR2 FQGNSA. This CDR3 comprises 14 residues. Trimming left V 4 bases short and J 4 bases short, with 11 bases between. CDR3 sequence reads: CASSSAGLYNEQFF. The CDR3 coding sequence is TGTGCCAGCAGCTCCGCGGGCCTTTACAATGAGCAGTTCTTC.

CDR3 residues: CASSLAGATSGANVLTF. Here the CDR3 DNA reads TGCGCCAGCAGCTTGGCAGGGGCTACCTCTGGGGCCAACGTCCTGACTTTC. This rearrangement joins TRBV5-1 to TRBJ2-6, with D perhaps matching TRBD1 (6 bases). CDR3 length: 17 residues. The V gene lost 0 bases and the J gene lost 0 bases, with 10 bases spanning the gap. Germline CDR1 and CDR2: SGHRS and YFSETQ.